This T cell receptor (beta chain) was captured in a study of CD8 T cells in ankylosing spondylitis. Germline CDR1 and CDR2: SGHAT and FQNNGV. The CDR3 runs 16 residues. V was clipped by 1 base and J by 5 bases; unmatched bases: 7. In its sample, this clonotype was seen a few times. Its antigen is not known. One entry per CDR3 protein, called by TCRdb with MiXCR from the 5' RACE reads. The table lists roughly 230,000 distinct CDR3 sequences, 7.5% to 9.5% of them singletons. General study results and limits: Disease-linked clones were CD8+ and relatively rare in peripheral blood. Reportedly, disease-linked clones are significantly enriched in ankylosing spondylitis patients' matched synovial fluid.

The source is a female donor with ankylosing spondylitis or in good health (not recorded which). The V call is TRBV11-2, the J call TRBJ2-5; 10 bases fit TRBD2. Sequenced sample: blood, either unsorted or a sorted T cell fraction (not recorded which). This CDR3 reads CASSLGRVAGGETQYF. As DNA, the CDR3 is TGTGCCAGCAGCTTAGGGAGGGTAGCGGGAGGCGAGACCCAGTACTTC. The full variable domain, completed using reference TRBV11-2 and TRBJ2-5, is EAGVAQSPRYKIIEKRQSVAFWCNPISGHATLYWYQQILGQGPKLLIQFQNNGVVDDSQLPKDRFSAERLKGVDSTLKIQPAKLEDSAVYLCASSLGRVAGGETQYFGPGTRLLVL.